These 32 T cell receptor beta chains came from one sample sequenced in a study of blood T cell repertoires in COVID-19. Assay used: immunoSEQ multiplex PCR; TCRdb lists only in-frame clones, some missing. The repertoire holds about 330,000 clones, with around 88% as singletons. Sequenced: peripheral blood. Receptor source: a woman between 50 and 59 years old with acute or convalescent COVID-19.

The chain is built from TRBV5-1 and TRBJ1-6; 11 bases map to TRBD1. The germline gives CDR1 SGHRS, CDR2 YFSETQ. CDR3 length equals 16 residues. V dropped 4 bases and J dropped 7; count of bases not matched to a gene: 7. The CDR3 is CASSGGTGGFNSPLHF. In DNA, the CDR3 is TGCGCCAGCAGCGGGGGGACAGGGGGTTTCAATTCACCCCTCCACTTT.

The chain has TRBV5-5 and TRBJ2-7; a possible D gene is TRBD2 (6 bases). CDR1 and CDR2 (germline): SGHKS, YYEKEE (reference sequence). The V end lost 4 bases, the J end lost 6 bases, and 17 bases lay between the germline ends. There are 14 residues in the CDR3. The CDR3 region has the DNA TGTGCCAGCAGCCCCGGTGGGCGGGGCCGCGAGCAGTACTTC. It translates to CASSPGGRGREQYF.

A single count supports this clone. The chain recombines TRBV6-1 with TRBJ1-4; no clear D. The CDR3 sequence is 18 residues long. The germline V gene has CDR1 MNHNS and CDR2 SASEGT. Trimming stripped 2 bases from V and 0 bases from J, with 16 bases between. The chain's CDR3 is CASSELLGAVATNEKLFF. The CDR3 DNA reads TGTGCCAGCAGTGAACTATTGGGAGCCGTTGCAACTAATGAAAAACTGTTTTTT.

The chain combines TRBV29-1 with TRBJ2-1, with TRBD2 matching over 7 bases. The V segment lost 3 bases and the J segment 7 bases; nucleotides outside the gene matches: 21. CDR1 and CDR2 (germline): SQVTM, ANQGSEA. The CDR3 contains 18 residues. CDR3 region: CSVEGYPGVMPRGNEQFF. For the CDR3, the DNA is TGCAGCGTTGAGGGGTACCCGGGTGTGATGCCGCGGGGGAATGAGCAGTTCTTC.

This chain uses TRBV28 with TRBJ1-5; perhaps TRBD1 as D (5 bases). Trimming stripped 5 bases from V and 5 bases from J, with 19 bases between. The CDR3 covers 16 residues. Germline CDR1 reads MDHEN; CDR2 reads SYDVKM. The CDR3 nucleotides are TGTGCCAGCAGTACTCCGAGGCAGGGCAGGCATCAGCCCCAGCATTTT. This encodes CASSTPRQGRHQPQHF.

This clone was counted a few times. The chain couples TRBV3-1 (or the pseudogene TRBV3-2) to TRBJ1-3; TRBD1 might be the D (6 bases). This CDR3 contains 14 residues. Between the trimmed V and J ends, which lost 4 bases and 4 bases, there was a span of 11 bases. Germline V CDR1 and CDR2: LGHDT, YNNKEL (reference sequence). CDR3 region: CASSPGTIGNTIYF. CDR3 coding DNA: TGTGCCAGCAGCCCCGGGACAATAGGAAACACCATATATTTT.

This clone was picked up one time. V is TRBV6-5 and J is TRBJ1-2; no definite D call. Per germline, CDR1 MNHEY and CDR2 SVGAGI. V shed 5 bases and J shed 4 bases, with 17 bases lying between them. The CDR3 is 15 residues long. CDR3 sequence reads: CASSPAGRRSYGYTF. In DNA, the CDR3 is TGTGCCAGCAGTCCAGCCGGGAGGCGGAGCTATGGCTACACCTTC.

The J gene is TRBJ2-3, the V gene TRBV2; the D gene is possibly TRBD2 (6 bases). The V gene lost 6 bases and the J gene lost 1 base, with 11 bases spanning the gap. From germline, CDR1 is SNHLY and CDR2 FYNNEI. This CDR3 comprises 14 residues. CDR3 amino acids: CASREGLGTDTQYF. CDR3 nucleotide sequence: TGTGCCAGCAGGGAGGGGTTGGGCACAGATACGCAGTATTTT.

This chain links TRBV6-1 with TRBJ1-3; D may be TRBD1 (5 bases). Trimming took off 3 bases at V and 3 bases at J, with 9 bases between the two ends. The CDR3 has 14 residues. Germline V gene lookup returns CDR1 MNHNS and CDR2 SASEGT. DNA of the CDR3: TGTGCCAGCAGTGACAGGGTCGTTGGAAACACCATATATTTT. This codes for CASSDRVVGNTIYF.

The chain combines TRBV4-1 with TRBJ2-7, with a tentative D call TRBD2 (6 bases). The CDR3 sequence is 17 residues long. Looked up from germline, CDR1 is MGHRA and CDR2 is YSYEKL. The V end lost 0 bases, the J end lost 4 bases, and 19 bases lay between the germline ends. The CDR3 bases are TGCGCCAGCAGCCAAGATGCAATTGGGACTCTCGGGTACGAGCAGTACTTC. Amino acids: CASSQDAIGTLGYEQYF.

The chain joins TRBV5-1 to TRBJ2-5; D unclear. Germline V gene lookup returns CDR1 SGHRS and CDR2 YFSETQ. V lost 4 bases, J lost 1 base, and 14 bases lay in between. CDR3 length equals 15 residues. The CDR3 DNA reads as TGCGCCAGCAGCCCCAGACGGGTCTCCCAAGAGACCCAGTACTTC. This codes for CASSPRRVSQETQYF.

This clone has just one count. The chain employs TRBV6-5 and TRBJ1-1, with a tentative D call TRBD1 (5 bases). CDR3 length equals 13 residues. Trimming took 8 bases from V and 1 from J, leaving 11 bases between them. Germline V gene data show CDR1 as MNHEY and CDR2 as SVGAGI. The CDR3 reads CASSTRGNTEAFF. The CDR3, as DNA: TGTGCCAGCTCCACAAGGGGGAACACTGAAGCTTTCTTT.

V and J are TRBV10-3 and TRBJ1-5; a possible D gene is TRBD1 (6 bases). CDR1 is ENHRY and CDR2 is SYGVKD in the germline V gene. V was shortened by 6 bases and J by 4 bases, with 10 bases between the two germline ends. CDR3 length equals 13 residues. CDR3 region: CAIRDSENQPQHF. The CDR3 DNA reads as TGTGCCATCAGGGACAGCGAAAATCAGCCCCAGCATTTT.

The chain couples TRBV28 to TRBJ2-7, with 12 bases lining up with TRBD2. The germline V gene has CDR1 MDHEN and CDR2 SYDVKM. Germline trimming cut 5 bases from V and 2 bases from J; bases unmatched to any gene: 4. This CDR3 is 15 amino acids long. CDR3 DNA: TGTGCCAGCAGTAACGGACTAGCGGGAACCTACGAGCAGTACTTC. Translated, it gives CASSNGLAGTYEQYF.

DNA of the CDR3: TGTGCCAGCAGTTTCTCCGGACAGGGAGATACGCAGTATTTT. This sequence encodes CASSFSGQGDTQYF. This chain connects TRBV27 to TRBJ2-3; 8 nucleotides line up with TRBD1. The CDR3 runs 14 residues. CDR1 and CDR2 (germline): MNHEY, SMNVEV (reference sequence). The ends lost 3 bases at V and 5 bases at J; junction bases unmatched: 4.

The chain couples TRBV10-1 to TRBJ2-6, with a possible D match to TRBD2 (6 bases). The CDR3 spans 17 residues. Germline CDR1 WNHNN, CDR2 SYGVQD (reference sequence). Trimming stripped 7 bases from V and 0 bases from J, with 16 bases between. The CDR3 DNA reads TGCGCCAGCAAGTGGCCGTCGACTAGCTCTGGGGCCAACGTCCTGACTTTC. This translates into CASKWPSTSSGANVLTF.

V usage is TRBV7-9 and J usage is TRBJ2-2; 8 bases line up with TRBD1. The CDR3 loop spans 14 amino acids. Germline V gene sequence: CDR1 SEHNR, CDR2 FQNEAQ (reference sequence). J was trimmed by 4 bases and V by 5 bases; bases with no gene match: 3. The CDR3 is CASSGGQGTGELFF. CDR3 sequence (DNA): TGTGCCAGCAGCGGAGGACAGGGCACCGGGGAGCTGTTTTTT.

The rearrangement joins TRBV6-5 to TRBJ2-2; TRBD2 aligns across 9 bases. Losses at the gene ends were 6 bases for V and 6 bases for J; bases not matched to a gene: 2. CDR1 is MNHEY and CDR2 is SVGAGI in the germline V gene. The length of the CDR3 is 13 residues. CDR3 sequence (DNA): TGTGCCAGCAGATCTAGCGGGGCCGGGGAGCTGTTTTTT. Residues: CASRSSGAGELFF.

The chain has TRBV5-5 and TRBJ1-1; maybe TRBD1 (6 bases). Looked up from germline, CDR1 is SGHKS and CDR2 is YYEKEE (reference sequence). The CDR3 loop spans 15 amino acids. The ends were cut back, 4 bases at V and 0 bases at J, with 13 bases in the middle. CDR3 region: CASSIRTAMNTEAFF. CDR3 DNA sequence: TGTGCCAGCAGCATACGGACAGCTATGAACACTGAAGCTTTCTTT.

The rearrangement uses TRBV2 and TRBJ2-3; the D gene is possibly TRBD2 (5 bases). CDR1 and CDR2 (germline): SNHLY, FYNNEI. V was shortened by 6 bases and J by 0 bases, with 7 bases between the two germline ends. CDR3 size: 13 residues. The CDR3 region has the DNA TGTGCCAGCAGAGGACTCAGCACAGATACGCAGTATTTT. Translating it yields CASRGLSTDTQYF.

CDR3 coding DNA: TGTGCCAGCAGCGTCAGGGTAGGGGGCAATCAGCCCCAGCATTTT. This codes for CASSVRVGGNQPQHF. This chain links TRBV5-8 with TRBJ1-5; D is perhaps TRBD1 (5 bases). V lost 4 bases and J 2 bases, leaving 13 bases between the germline ends. Per the germline V gene, CDR1 is SGHTS and CDR2 is YDEGEE. The CDR3 is 15 amino acids.

The chain recombines TRBV7-2 with TRBJ1-1, with D unclear. The CDR3 sequence is 14 residues long. With 0 bases removed from V and 4 bases from J, the gap between germline ends came to 9 bases. Germline CDR1 SGHTA, CDR2 FQGNSA. The CDR3 nucleotides read TGTGCCAGCAGCTTAGCGCTCGGGGTCACTGAAGCTTTCTTT. Protein product: CASSLALGVTEAFF.

The chain links TRBV4-1 to TRBJ1-3, with D tentatively TRBD1 (5 bases). V lost 3 bases to trimming and J lost 0 bases, with 9 bases between them. Per the germline V gene, CDR1 is MGHRA and CDR2 is YSYEKL. The CDR3 is made up of 15 amino acids. CDR3 protein: CASSHRQLSGNTIYF. Here the CDR3 DNA reads TGCGCCAGCAGCCATAGACAGCTCTCTGGAAACACCATATATTTT.

This clone turned up a few times. The chain combines TRBV6-2 or TRBV6-3 with TRBJ1-5, with D perhaps TRBD1 (6 bases). The CDR3 loop spans 16 amino acids. From germline, CDR1 is MNHEY and CDR2 SVGEGT. With 2 bases removed from V and 0 bases from J, the gap between germline ends came to 11 bases. The CDR3 sequence is CASSYTGQYSNQPQHF. CDR3 nucleotides: TGTGCCAGCAGTTACACCGGACAGTATAGCAATCAGCCCCAGCATTTT.

In its sample, this clone was seen once. This chain uses TRBV27 with TRBJ2-7; possible D gene TRBD2, 6 bases. Per the germline V gene, CDR1 is MNHEY and CDR2 is SMNVEV (reference sequence). V gave up 4 bases and J gave up 4 bases, with 17 bases separating them. The CDR3 runs 15 residues. The CDR3 bases are TGTGCCAGCAGTTACCGAGGAGGGTTAAGGTACGAGCAGTACTTC. Its protein product is CASSYRGGLRYEQYF.

The chain combines TRBV5-4 with TRBJ2-3, with D unresolved. The ends were cut back, 1 base at V and 0 bases at J, with 6 bases in the middle. Germline CDR1 is SGHNT and CDR2 is YYREEE (reference sequence). The CDR3 totals 14 residues. The CDR3 nucleotides read TGTGCCAGCAGCTTGAGAACTAGCACAGATACGCAGTATTTT. Protein: CASSLRTSTDTQYF.

This sequence joins TRBV5-5 and TRBJ2-5; 9 bases are shared with TRBD1. This CDR3 comprises 16 residues. Unmatched junction bases numbered 12, after V lost 4 bases and J lost 5 bases. Germline V CDR1 and CDR2: SGHKS, YYEKEE (reference sequence). The CDR3: CASSPRSGQGTETQYF. CDR3 nucleotide sequence: TGTGCCAGCAGCCCAAGATCGGGACAGGGTACGGAGACCCAGTACTTC. Full variable domain (missing parts from reference TRBV5-5 and TRBJ2-5): DAGVTQSPTHLIKTRGQQVTLRCSPISGHKSVSWYQQVLGQGPQFIFQYYEKEERGRGNFPDRFSARQFPNYSSELNVNALLLGDSALYLCASSPRSGQGTETQYFGPGTRLLVL.

This rearrangement joins TRBV30 to TRBJ2-2, with D perhaps matching TRBD1 (6 bases). Germline assignment: CDR1 GTSNPN and CDR2 SVGIG (reference sequence). The CDR3 covers 14 residues. Trimming took off 5 bases at V and 1 base at J, with 11 bases between the two ends. The CDR3 nucleotides read TGTGCCTGGGTCCTACAGGGGAACACCGGGGAGCTGTTTTTT. This gives the protein CAWVLQGNTGELFF.

The chain has TRBV7-9 and TRBJ2-7; 13 bases are shared with TRBD2. J was trimmed by 4 bases and V by 7 bases; bases with no gene match: 7. The germline V gene encodes CDR1 SEHNR and CDR2 FQNEAQ (reference sequence). The CDR3 has 15 amino acids. The chain's CDR3 is CASTPLAGGEYEQYF. Written as DNA, the CDR3 is TGTGCCAGCACCCCACTAGCGGGAGGGGAATACGAGCAGTACTTC.

The gene calls are TRBV10-2 and TRBJ1-2; D gene ambiguous. The CDR3 totals 14 residues. Germline V gene data show CDR1 as WSHSY and CDR2 as SAAADI. Trimming stripped 7 bases from V and 4 bases from J, with 16 bases between. The CDR3 nucleotides read TGCGCCAGCAATGCGCAGGCTACCGTCTATGGCTACACCTTC. It translates to CASNAQATVYGYTF.

The rearrangement uses TRBV5-8 and TRBJ2-2; TRBD2 matches 14 bases. The V and J ends lost 4 bases and 8 bases, in that order; junction bases with no gene match: 7. The CDR3 spans 16 residues. CDR1 SGHTS and CDR2 YDEGEE come from the germline V gene. This CDR3 reads CASSQGLAGGGGELFF. CDR3 coding DNA: TGTGCCAGCAGCCAAGGACTAGCGGGAGGCGGAGGGGAGCTGTTTTTT.

The chain employs TRBV6-1 and TRBJ2-7, with D possibly being TRBD2 (7 bases). The CDR3 length is 14 residues. CDR1 and CDR2 (germline): MNHNS, SASEGT. V was pared by 6 bases and J by 2 bases, with 14 bases between. The CDR3 nucleotides read TGTGCCAGCAGCCTCAGGGAGGGGGCCTACGAGCAGTACTTC. Translating gives CASSLREGAYEQYF.